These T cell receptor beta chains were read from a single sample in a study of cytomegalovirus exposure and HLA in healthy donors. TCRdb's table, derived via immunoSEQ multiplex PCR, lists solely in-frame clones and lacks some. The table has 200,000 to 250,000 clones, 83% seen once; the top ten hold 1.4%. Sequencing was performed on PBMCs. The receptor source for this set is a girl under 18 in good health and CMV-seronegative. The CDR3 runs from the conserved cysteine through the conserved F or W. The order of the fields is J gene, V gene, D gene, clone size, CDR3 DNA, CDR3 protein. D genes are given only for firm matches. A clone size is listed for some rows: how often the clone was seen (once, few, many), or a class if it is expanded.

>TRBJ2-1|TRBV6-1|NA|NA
TGTGCCAGCAGTGCGAATGAGCAGTTCTTC
CASSANEQFF
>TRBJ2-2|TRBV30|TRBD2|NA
TGTGCCTGGAAACAGGGACTAGCGGGGGGTTACACCGGGGAGCTGTTTTTT
CAWKQGLAGGYTGELFF
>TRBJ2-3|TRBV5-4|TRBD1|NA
TGTGCCAGCAGTTCGTTGACAGGGGCGGCCACAGATACGCAGTATTTT
CASSSLTGAATDTQYF
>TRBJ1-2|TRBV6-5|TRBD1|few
TGTGCCAGCAGTTATCGGCAGGGGGCCGGCTATGGCTACACCTTC
CASSYRQGAGYGYTF
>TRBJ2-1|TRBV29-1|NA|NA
TGCAGCGTTGTAAGAGGGTACACCTACAATGAGCAGTTCTTC
CSVVRGYTYNEQFF
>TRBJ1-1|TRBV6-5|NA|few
TGTGCCAGCAGTTCGTCGACTGCCCAGGGAATCGAAGCTTTCTTT
CASSSSTAQGIEAFF
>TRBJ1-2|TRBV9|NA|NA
TGTGCCAGCAGCGTTAGGGAGGGCTATGGCTACACCTTC
CASSVREGYGYTF
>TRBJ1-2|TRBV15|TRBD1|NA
TGTGCCACCAGCAGGGGACAGGTTCCGGGCTATGGCTACACCTTC
CATSRGQVPGYGYTF
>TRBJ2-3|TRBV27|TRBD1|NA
TGTGCCAGCAGAACCGGGACAGGACGAATTAACACAGATACGCAGTATTTT
CASRTGTGRINTDTQYF
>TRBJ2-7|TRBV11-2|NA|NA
TGTGCCAGCAGCTTAGTCTCTGGCTTTTCCTACGAGCAGTACTTC
CASSLVSGFSYEQYF
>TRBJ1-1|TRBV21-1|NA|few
TGTGCCAGCAGCAAGAAAGGGGAAGAACAAGCTTTCTTT
CASSKKGEEQAFF
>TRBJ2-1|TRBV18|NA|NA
TGTGCCAGCTCACCACTAGACGGGAGTGGAAGTGAGCAGTTCTTC
CASSPLDGSGSEQFF